The TCR beta chain under discussion was sequenced for a study of blood T cell repertoires in COVID-19. Overall study context: There were acute and convalescent COVID-19 samples, and they came from the United States, Italy and Spain. The analysed material was cDNA or gDNA that came from T cells, B-cell-depleted T cells, or PBMCs.

As originally analysed: Amplified reference gene primers provided the basis for estimating nucleated cell counts. The repertoire was sequenced with immunoSEQ multiplex PCR; TCRdb's copy has only in-frame clones and lacks some. The V and J calls and the clone size are those of that table, but D and trimming were determined from the DNA. The sample yields just over 95,000 clones, about nine tenths seen once. The TCR originated in a man aged 45 to 65 with acute or convalescent COVID-19. Sequencing used peripheral blood.

The CDR3 coding sequence is TGTGCCAGTTCCTTTACAGGGGGCTATGGCTACACCTTC. Translated: CASSFTGGYGYTF. V and J are TRBV27 and TRBJ1-2, with 8 bases aligning to TRBD1. This CDR3 spans 13 amino acids. CDR1 is MNHEY, CDR2 SMNVEV, per germline (reference sequence). V lost 9 bases and J lost 4; bases outside the gene matches: 7.